This TCR beta chain was found in a study of shared clonotypes between healthy human individuals. Germline V gene data show CDR1 as MNHEY and CDR2 as SMNVEV (reference sequence). The CDR3 runs to 14 residues. The junction had 2 bases not matched to a gene; V was cut back by 1 base and J by 8 bases. Naivety among CD8 cells was defined by CD45RO negativity and positive CCR7 selection, thereby excluding terminally differentiated effector memory CD45RA+ cells. Sequenced by immunoSEQ multiplex PCR; TCRdb stores in-frame clones only, minus some. The data contain around 2.1 million clones, under 95% of them singletons.

The sample comprised naive CD8+ T cells from PBMCs. The source is a man in his late teens or twenties in good health. Some clones in this sample may be carry-over from other donors' samples. V is TRBV27 and J is TRBJ2-3; 11 nucleotides line up with TRBD1. CDR3 region: CASSLWDRGTTQYF. The DNA for the CDR3 is TGTGCCAGCAGTTTATGGGACAGGGGGACTACGCAGTATTTT.